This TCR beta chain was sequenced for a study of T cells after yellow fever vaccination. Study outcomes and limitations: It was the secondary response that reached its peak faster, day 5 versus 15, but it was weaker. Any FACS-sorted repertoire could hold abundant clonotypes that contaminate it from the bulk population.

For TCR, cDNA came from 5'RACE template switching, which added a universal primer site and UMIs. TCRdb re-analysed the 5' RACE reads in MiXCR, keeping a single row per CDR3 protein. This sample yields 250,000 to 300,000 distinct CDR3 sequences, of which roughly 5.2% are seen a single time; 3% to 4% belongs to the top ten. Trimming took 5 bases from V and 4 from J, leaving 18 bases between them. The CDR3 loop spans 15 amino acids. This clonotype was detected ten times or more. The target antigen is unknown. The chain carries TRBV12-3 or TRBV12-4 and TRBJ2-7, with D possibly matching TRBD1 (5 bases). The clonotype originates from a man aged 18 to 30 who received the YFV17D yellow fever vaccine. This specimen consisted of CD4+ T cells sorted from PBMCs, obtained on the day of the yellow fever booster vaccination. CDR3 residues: CASSTVGQGFYEQYF. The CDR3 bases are TGTGCCAGCAGTACCGTCGGGCAGGGATTTTACGAGCAGTACTTC.